This T cell receptor (beta chain) was recovered during a study of T cell changes during pregnancy in multiple sclerosis. Generated by immunoSEQ multiplex PCR, the TCRdb table keeps only in-frame clones and is missing some. The sample has 40,000 to 50,000 clones, 90% to 95% seen once. This clone was detected only once. V was shortened by 0 bases and J by 0 bases, with 8 bases between the two germline ends. This CDR3 has 15 amino acids. The germline V gene has CDR1 SGHRS and CDR2 YFSETQ. This receptor was taken from a female donor with multiple sclerosis, enrolled in a pregnancy study. The rearrangement joins TRBV5-1 to TRBJ2-3, with D unclear. Sample: CD8+ T cells from peripheral blood mononuclear cells, taken in the third trimester of pregnancy. CDR3 sequence reads: CASSLGAVSTDTQYF. The DNA for the CDR3 is TGCGCCAGCAGCTTGGGAGCCGTGAGCACAGATACGCAGTATTTT.